The T cell receptor beta chain described here comes from a study of patients and donors after allogeneic stem cell transplantation. Trimming cost V 5 bases and J 7 bases; bases outside gene matches: 10. The length of the CDR3 is 14 residues. Germline V CDR1 and CDR2: SGHTA, FQGNSA. The table lists this clonotype with many counts. TCRdb re-called the RT-PCR reads through MiXCR, storing one row per CDR3 protein. The table records roughly 250,000 distinct CDR3 sequences, around 14% of them present only once. The rearrangement uses TRBV7-2 and TRBJ1-2, with 7 bases matching TRBD1. The TCR originated in a human donor who was either an allogeneic HSCT recipient or a stem cell or donor lymphocyte infusion donor (not recorded which). It is not recorded whose cells these are; they may come from a transplant donor. What was sequenced was blood, either unsorted or a sorted T cell fraction (not recorded which). Here the CDR3 reads CASSDRQGWGGYTF. The CDR3 DNA is TGTGCCAGCAGCGATCGACAGGGCTGGGGTGGCTACACCTTC.